This entry is about one T cell receptor (beta chain). Its matching antigen is unknown. Libraries of TRB cDNA were made by 5' RACE and carried UMIs. Using the 5' RACE reads, TCRdb records one entry per CDR3 protein without DNA. The sample holds 110,000 or so distinct CDR3 sequences. This specimen belongs to a study of CXCR3-negative and CXCR3-positive naive CD8 T cells. Whole-study results and caveats: More hydrophobic TRB CDR3s occurred in CXCR3-positive than in CXCR3-negative naive cells.

Naive CD8+ T lymphocytes were specified as CD45RO-CCR7+CD27+CD95-. CDR3 length: 15 amino acids. The chain is built from TRBV12-3 or TRBV12-4 and TRBJ2-1. This sequence was found in a human donor in good health. Some clones in this sample may be carry-over from other donors' samples. Sequencing was carried out using naive CXCR3+ CD8+ T cells from blood. Subset specified: CD45RO-CCR7+CD27+CD95- naive CD8+ T cells expressing CXCR3 (TNR3+). The CDR3 spells CASSQLGIGHNEQFF.